These T cell receptor beta chains were read from a single sample in a study of breast tumors, draining lymph nodes, adjacent tissues. Each CDR3 protein gets one entry after TCRdb re-called the multiplex PCR reads with MiXCR. The table shows about 140,000 distinct CDR3 sequences, with around a third occurring only once. Sequenced: axillary lymph node tissue. These receptors originate from a female donor with breast cancer. Some clones in this sample may be carry-over from other donors' samples. Both conserved end residues are part of each CDR3. A D gene is named only where the DNA matches it firmly. Size tells how often a clone was seen (once, few, many) or the class of an expanded clone, and some rows leave it out.

TRBV7-2	TRBJ1-1	-	-	TGTGCCAGCAGCTTAAGTCTGCAGGCTGAAGCTTTCTTT	CASSLSLQAEAFF
TRBV5-4	TRBJ2-3	once	TRBD2	TGTGCCAGCAGCTATCGCGGGGGGGCTAACACAGATACGCAGTATTTT	CASSYRGGANTDTQYF
TRBV20-1	TRBJ2-1	many	-	TGCAGTGCTACGATCATGGGATACAATGAGCAGTTCTTC	CSATIMGYNEQFF
TRBV3-1	TRBJ1-2	many	-	TGTGCCAGCAGCCAATTGTACGCAAACTATGGCTACACCTTC	CASSQLYANYGYTF
TRBV4-2	TRBJ1-1	few	TRBD1	TGTGCCAGCAGCCAAGATGGTTATGACAGGGGGCGTGTGGATGGGGTGACTGAAGCTTTCTTT	CASSQDGYDRGRVDGVTEAFF
TRBV7-3	TRBJ1-1	-	-	TGCGCCAGCAGGTATTCTCGGGGGAACACTGAAGCTTTCTTT	CASRYSRGNTEAFF
TRBV5-1	TRBJ2-7	-	-	TGCGCCAGCAGCTTATTTGCGGGGACCGCCCGCGAGCAGTACTTC	CASSLFAGTAREQYF
TRBV29-1	TRBJ1-1	many	-	TGCAGCGTATCAGGACAGTTGAACACTGAAGCTTTCTTT	CSVSGQLNTEAFF
TRBV6-1	TRBJ2-1	-	TRBD2	TGTGCCAGCAGTCACGGGGGGGCTGATGAGCAGTTCTTC	CASSHGGADEQFF
TRBV30	TRBJ2-4	few	-	TGTGCCTGGAGTGTGGGTTTGAAAAACATTCAGTACTTC	CAWSVGLKNIQYF
TRBV19	TRBJ1-2	many	-	TGTGCCAGTAGTATAGAAGACACCGGAGGCTACACCTTC	CASSIEDTGGYTF
TRBV27	TRBJ2-1	many	-	TGTGCCAGCAGTGAAATCCACAATGAGCAGTTCTTC	CASSEIHNEQFF
TRBV6-1	TRBJ2-5	many	-	TGTGCCAGCAGGATGGGAGTGGGAGAGACCCAGTACTTC	CASRMGVGETQYF
TRBV12-3/TRBV12-4	TRBJ2-2	many	TRBD2	TGTGCCAGCAGTGATGCTAGCGGGGGGACGAACACCGGGGAGCTGTTTTTT	CASSDASGGTNTGELFF
TRBV20-1	TRBJ2-7	-	TRBD1	TGCAGTGCTAGAGACACGCACCGGACAGGGGGCAACCCCTACGAGCAGTACTTC	CSARDTHRTGGNPYEQYF
TRBV6-1	TRBJ2-3	many	-	TGTGCCAGCAGTGACCCGGGCACAGATACGCAGTATTTT	CASSDPGTDTQYF
TRBV6-5	TRBJ2-2	many	TRBD2	TGTGCCTCCTGGAGCGGGGACACCGGGGAGCTGTTTTTT	CASWSGDTGELFF
TRBV11-2	TRBJ1-6	many	TRBD1	TGTGCCAGCAGCTTAGGACAGGGATATAATTCACCCCTCCACTTT	CASSLGQGYNSPLHF
TRBV19	TRBJ2-5	many	TRBD1	TGTGCCAGTAGTCTAAACAGGGGAGAGACCCAGTACTTC	CASSLNRGETQYF
TRBV7-9	TRBJ2-5	many	-	TGTGCCAGCAGCTTAGCGTTACAAGAGACCCAGTACTTC	CASSLALQETQYF
TRBV6-4	TRBJ1-1	few	-	TGTGCCAGCAAGCAACAGATGAACACTGAAGCTTTCTTT	CASKQQMNTEAFF
TRBV7-9	TRBJ2-1	-	TRBD2	TGTGCCAGCAGCCGACTAGCGGATTACAATGAGCAGTTCTTC	CASSRLADYNEQFF
TRBV6-1	TRBJ2-5	many	-	TGTGCCACCTCCTCCGAGTCCGCAGGACGGGAGACCCAGTACTTC	CATSSESAGRETQYF
TRBV7-2	TRBJ1-2	-	TRBD1	TGTGCCAGCAGCCGAGACGGGGACAGGGGGCAGGTCTACACCTTC	CASSRDGDRGQVYTF
TRBV19	TRBJ2-2	many	-	TGTGCCAGTAGTGACAATCCTTTAGGGGAGCTGTTTTTT	CASSDNPLGELFF
TRBV28	TRBJ1-4	many	-	TGTGCCAGCAGTTTACACCGAGTGAGGCAGGTGGTTAATGAAAAACTGTTTTTT	CASSLHRVRQVVNEKLFF
TRBV12-3/TRBV12-4	TRBJ1-3	many	-	TGTGCCAGCAGCGAACAGGCCGGCTCTGGAAACACCATATATTTT	CASSEQAGSGNTIYF
TRBV7-2	TRBJ2-3	-	-	TGTGCCAGCAGCTGGCAGGGGAGAACAGATACGCAGTATTTT	CASSWQGRTDTQYF
TRBV5-1	TRBJ2-1	many	-	TGCGCCAGCAGCCTCGGGGCGAGCTCCTACAATGAGCAGTTCTTC	CASSLGASSYNEQFF
TRBV6-2/TRBV6-3	TRBJ1-3	-	-	TGTGCCAGCAGTCACTCGCCCAGTCCCATCTCTGGAAACACCATATATTTT	CASSHSPSPISGNTIYF
TRBV20-1	TRBJ1-2	many	TRBD1	TGCAGTGCGGACGACAGGGCAAACTATGGCTACACCTTC	CSADDRANYGYTF
TRBV20-1	TRBJ2-3	-	TRBD2	TGCAGTGCTGTTCTAGCGGGTTATACGCAGTATTTT	CSAVLAGYTQYF
TRBV11-2	TRBJ1-2	many	TRBD1	TGTGCCAGCAGCTCTACCGGGACAGGACGGTATGGCTACACCTTC	CASSSTGTGRYGYTF
TRBV6-1	TRBJ1-5	-	-	TGTGCCAGCAGTCCAGGGTTCGTCAATCAGCCCCGGCATTTT	CASSPGFVNQPRHF
TRBV25-1	TRBJ1-6	-	TRBD1	TGTGCCAGCAGTGCTATCCAGGGGGCTGGTAATTCACCCCTCCACTTT	CASSAIQGAGNSPLHF
TRBV27	TRBJ1-4	many	TRBD1	TGTGCCAGCAGTAAACAGGGGCGTACTAATGAAAAACTGTTTTTT	CASSKQGRTNEKLFF
TRBV5-5	TRBJ2-7	many	-	TGTGCCAGCAGCCTGGGAACAGGGCTGTCCTACGAGCAGTACTTC	CASSLGTGLSYEQYF
TRBV2	TRBJ2-3	-	TRBD2	TGTGCCAGTAGAGCTCGGGACTATGCCACAGATGTGCAGTATTTT	CASRARDYATDVQYF